This T cell receptor beta chain originates from a study of cytomegalovirus exposure and HLA in healthy donors. Study as a whole: The study placed 80% to 85% of its 398 genotyped donors in the Caucasian-associated ancestry cluster. Whole-study findings and limits: Many donors shared some public TCRs, even though most TCR sequences were rare. Analyzed later, association rates of TCRs varied across HLA loci, with DRB1 most and HLA-C fewest. In a later analysis, the majority of CMV-associated beta chains seemingly showed HLA restriction.

Concerning this clone itself: Its specificity is not known.

Per the germline V gene, CDR1 is SGHTS and CDR2 is YDEGEE. The CDR3 has 14 residues. Trimming took 5 bases from V and 3 from J; bases not matched to a gene: 4. Amplification used 60 Vbeta primers and 13 Jbeta primers. Only in-frame clones appear in the TCRdb table, and some are missing; sequencing was by immunoSEQ multiplex PCR. The sample consists of some 110,000 clones, around a tenth of them appearing once. The V gene is TRBV5-8, the J gene TRBJ1-2, with 10 positions matching TRBD1. This sequence was found in a man younger than 40 in good health and CMV-seronegative. Sequencing used PBMCs. The CDR3 DNA reads TGTGCCAGCAGGCACGACAGGGGGCACTATGGCTACACCTTC. Amino acids: CASRHDRGHYGYTF.